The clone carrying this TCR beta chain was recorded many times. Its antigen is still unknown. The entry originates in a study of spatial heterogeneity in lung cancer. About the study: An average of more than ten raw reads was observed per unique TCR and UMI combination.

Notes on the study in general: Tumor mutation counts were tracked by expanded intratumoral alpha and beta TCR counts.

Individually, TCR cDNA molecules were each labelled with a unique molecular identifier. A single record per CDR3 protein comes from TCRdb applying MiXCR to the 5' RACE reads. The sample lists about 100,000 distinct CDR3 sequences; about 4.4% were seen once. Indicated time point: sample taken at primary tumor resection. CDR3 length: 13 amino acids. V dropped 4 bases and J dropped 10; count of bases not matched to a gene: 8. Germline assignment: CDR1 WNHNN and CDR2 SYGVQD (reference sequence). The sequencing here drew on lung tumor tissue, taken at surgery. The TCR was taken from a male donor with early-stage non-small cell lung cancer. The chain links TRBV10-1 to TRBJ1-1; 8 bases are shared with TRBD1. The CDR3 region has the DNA TGCGCCAGCAGTGGTCAGGGGGCTGAGGGAGCTTTCTTT. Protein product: CASSGQGAEGAFF.